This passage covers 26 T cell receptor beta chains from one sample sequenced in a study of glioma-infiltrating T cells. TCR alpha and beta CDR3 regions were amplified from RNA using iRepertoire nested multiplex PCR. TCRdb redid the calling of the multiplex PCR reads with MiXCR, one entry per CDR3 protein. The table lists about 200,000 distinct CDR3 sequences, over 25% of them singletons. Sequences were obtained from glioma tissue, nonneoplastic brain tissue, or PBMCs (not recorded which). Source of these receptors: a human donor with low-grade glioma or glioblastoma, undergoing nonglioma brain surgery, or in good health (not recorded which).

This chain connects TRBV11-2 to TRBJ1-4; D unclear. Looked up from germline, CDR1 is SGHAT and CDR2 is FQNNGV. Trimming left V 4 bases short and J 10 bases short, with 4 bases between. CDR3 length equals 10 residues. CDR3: CASSSPKLFF. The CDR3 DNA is TGTGCCAGCAGCTCCCCAAAACTGTTTTTT.

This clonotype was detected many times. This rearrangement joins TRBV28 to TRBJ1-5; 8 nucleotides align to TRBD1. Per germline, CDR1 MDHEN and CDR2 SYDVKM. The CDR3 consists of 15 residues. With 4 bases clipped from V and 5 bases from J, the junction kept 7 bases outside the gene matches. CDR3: CASSSATGVDQPQHF. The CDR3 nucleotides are TGTGCCAGCAGTTCTGCGACAGGGGTTGATCAGCCCCAGCATTTT. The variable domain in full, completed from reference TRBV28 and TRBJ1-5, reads DVKVTQSSRYLVKRTGEKVFLECVQDMDHENMFWYRQDPGLGLRLIYFSYDVKMKEKGDIPEGYSVSREKKERFSLILESASTNQTSMYLCASSSATGVDQPQHFGDGTRLSIL.

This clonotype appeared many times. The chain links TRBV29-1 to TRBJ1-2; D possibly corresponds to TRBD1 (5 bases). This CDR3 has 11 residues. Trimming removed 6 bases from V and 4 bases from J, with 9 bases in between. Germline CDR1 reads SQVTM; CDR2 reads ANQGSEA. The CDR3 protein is CSVVTGYGYTF. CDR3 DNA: TGCAGCGTCGTAACAGGCTATGGCTACACCTTC.

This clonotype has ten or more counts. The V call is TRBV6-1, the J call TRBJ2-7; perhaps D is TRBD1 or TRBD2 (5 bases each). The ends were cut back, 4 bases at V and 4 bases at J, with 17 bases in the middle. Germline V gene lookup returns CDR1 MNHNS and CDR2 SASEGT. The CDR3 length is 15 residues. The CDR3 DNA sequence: TGTGCCAGCAGTGCCACCGGGACCGTAGGTTACGAGCAGTACTTC. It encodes CASSATGTVGYEQYF.

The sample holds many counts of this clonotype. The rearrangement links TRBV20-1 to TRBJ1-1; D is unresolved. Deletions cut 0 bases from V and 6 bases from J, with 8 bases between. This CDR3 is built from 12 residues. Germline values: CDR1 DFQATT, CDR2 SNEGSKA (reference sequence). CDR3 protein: CSARDGVSEAFF. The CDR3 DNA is TGCAGTGCTAGAGATGGTGTGTCTGAAGCTTTCTTT.

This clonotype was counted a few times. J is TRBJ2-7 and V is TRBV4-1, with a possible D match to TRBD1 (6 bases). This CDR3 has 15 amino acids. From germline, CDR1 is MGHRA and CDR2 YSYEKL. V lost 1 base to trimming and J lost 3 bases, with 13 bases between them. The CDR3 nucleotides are TGCGCCAGCAGCCAAGCGGCGACAGGAGGCTACGAGCAGTACTTC. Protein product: CASSQAATGGYEQYF.

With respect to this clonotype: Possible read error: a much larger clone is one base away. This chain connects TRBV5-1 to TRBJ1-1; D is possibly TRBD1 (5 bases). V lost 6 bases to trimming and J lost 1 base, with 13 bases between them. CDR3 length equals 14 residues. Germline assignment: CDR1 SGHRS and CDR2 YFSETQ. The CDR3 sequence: CASIFSGTNTEAFF. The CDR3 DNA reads TGCGCCAGCATCTTCTCGGGGACGAACACTGAAGCTTTCTTT.

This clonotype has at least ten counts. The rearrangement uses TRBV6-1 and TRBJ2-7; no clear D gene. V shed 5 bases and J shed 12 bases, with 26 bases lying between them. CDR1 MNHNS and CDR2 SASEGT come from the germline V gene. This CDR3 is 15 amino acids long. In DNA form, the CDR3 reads TGTGCCAGCAGTTGGACGGTGGGGTCTCAATCCATTCGGTACTTC. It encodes CASSWTVGSQSIRYF.

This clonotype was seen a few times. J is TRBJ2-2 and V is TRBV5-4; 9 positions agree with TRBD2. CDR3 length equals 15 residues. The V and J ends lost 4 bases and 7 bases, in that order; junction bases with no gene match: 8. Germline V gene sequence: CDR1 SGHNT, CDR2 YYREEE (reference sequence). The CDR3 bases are TGTGCCAGCAGCCCGGGACTAGCTAGCTACGGGGAGCTGTTTTTT. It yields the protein CASSPGLASYGELFF.

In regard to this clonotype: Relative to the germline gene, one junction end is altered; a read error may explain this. As DNA, the CDR3 is TGTGCCAGTAGTAAAAACCCCCCCGGGGAGGGAAGCAATCAGCCCCATCATTTT. Amino acid sequence: CASSKNPPGEGSNQPHHF. The V gene is TRBV19, the J gene TRBJ1-5; unclear D gene. The CDR3 is made up of 18 amino acids. Looked up from germline, CDR1 is LNHDA and CDR2 is SQIVND (reference sequence).

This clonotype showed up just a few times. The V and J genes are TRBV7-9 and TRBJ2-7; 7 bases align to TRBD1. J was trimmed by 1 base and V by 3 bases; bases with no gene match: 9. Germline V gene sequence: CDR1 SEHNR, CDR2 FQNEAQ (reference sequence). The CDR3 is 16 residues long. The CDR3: CASSFGSGGTSYEQYF. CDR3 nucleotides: TGTGCCAGCAGCTTCGGATCAGGGGGTACTTCCTACGAGCAGTACTTC.

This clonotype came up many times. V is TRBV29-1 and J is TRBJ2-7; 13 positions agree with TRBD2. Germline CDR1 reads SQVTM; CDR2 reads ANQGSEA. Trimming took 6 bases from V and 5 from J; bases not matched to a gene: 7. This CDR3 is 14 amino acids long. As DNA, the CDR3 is TGCAGCGTCAGACTAGCGGGAGGCGGGGACGAGCAGTACTTC. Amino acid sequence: CSVRLAGGGDEQYF.

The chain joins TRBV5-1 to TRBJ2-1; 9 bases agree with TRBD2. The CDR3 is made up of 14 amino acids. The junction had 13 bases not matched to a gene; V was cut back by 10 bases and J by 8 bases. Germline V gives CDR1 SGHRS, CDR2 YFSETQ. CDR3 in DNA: TGCGCCTCTCTAAGGCGGGGGGGCGGCGATGAGCAGTTCTTC. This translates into CASLRRGGGDEQFF.

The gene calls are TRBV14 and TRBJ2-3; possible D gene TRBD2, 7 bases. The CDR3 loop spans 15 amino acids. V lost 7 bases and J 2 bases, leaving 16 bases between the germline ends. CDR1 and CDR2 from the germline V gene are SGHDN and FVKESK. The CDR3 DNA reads TGTGCCAGCAAAGCAAGGGGGAGGGCCACAGATACGCAGTATTTT. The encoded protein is CASKARGRATDTQYF.

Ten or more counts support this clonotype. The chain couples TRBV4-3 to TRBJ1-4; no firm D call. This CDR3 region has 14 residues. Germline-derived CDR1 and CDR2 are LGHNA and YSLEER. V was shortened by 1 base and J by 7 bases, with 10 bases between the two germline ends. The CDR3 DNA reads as TGCGCCAGCAGCCAAGGCTGGCAGTCTGAAAAACTGTTTTTT. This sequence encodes CASSQGWQSEKLFF.

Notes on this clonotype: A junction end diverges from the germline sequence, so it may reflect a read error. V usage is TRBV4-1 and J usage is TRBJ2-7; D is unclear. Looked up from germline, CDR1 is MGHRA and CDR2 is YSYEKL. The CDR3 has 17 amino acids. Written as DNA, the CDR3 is TGCGCCAGCAGCCAAGAGAATGTACCAGGCGCCGCCCACGAGCGGTACTTC. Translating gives CASSQENVPGAAHERYF.

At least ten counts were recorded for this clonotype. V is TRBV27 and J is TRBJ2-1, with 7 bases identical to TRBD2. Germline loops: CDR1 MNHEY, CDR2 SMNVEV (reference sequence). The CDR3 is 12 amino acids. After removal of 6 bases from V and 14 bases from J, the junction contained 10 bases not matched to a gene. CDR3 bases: TGTGCCAGCAGACTGATGGCAGGGAGGGAGTTCTTC. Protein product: CASRLMAGREFF.

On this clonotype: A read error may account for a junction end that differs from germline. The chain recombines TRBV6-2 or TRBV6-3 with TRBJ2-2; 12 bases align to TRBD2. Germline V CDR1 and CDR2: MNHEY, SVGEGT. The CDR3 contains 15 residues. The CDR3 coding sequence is TGTGCCAGCAGAGTTCTAGCGGGAGGGAAAGGGGAGATGTTTTTT. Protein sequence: CASRVLAGGKGEMFF.

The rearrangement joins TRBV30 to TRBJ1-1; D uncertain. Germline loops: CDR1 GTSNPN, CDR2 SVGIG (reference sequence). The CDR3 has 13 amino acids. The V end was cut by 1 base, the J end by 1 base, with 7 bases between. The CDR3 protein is CAWSGGGNTEAFF. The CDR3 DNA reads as TGTGCCTGGAGTGGAGGAGGGAACACTGAAGCTTTCTTT.

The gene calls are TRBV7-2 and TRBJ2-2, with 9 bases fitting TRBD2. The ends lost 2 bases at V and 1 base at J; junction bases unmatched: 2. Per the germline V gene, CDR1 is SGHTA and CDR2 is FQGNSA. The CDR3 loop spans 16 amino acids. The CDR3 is CASSLILAGNTGELFF. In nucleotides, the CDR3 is TGTGCCAGCAGCTTAATACTAGCGGGGAACACCGGGGAGCTGTTTTTT.

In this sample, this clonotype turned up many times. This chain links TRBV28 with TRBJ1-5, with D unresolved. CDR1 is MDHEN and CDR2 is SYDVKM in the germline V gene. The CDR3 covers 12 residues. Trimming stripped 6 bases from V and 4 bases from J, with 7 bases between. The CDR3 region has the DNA TGTGCCAGCAGAACGATGAATCAGCCCCAGCATTTT. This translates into CASRTMNQPQHF.

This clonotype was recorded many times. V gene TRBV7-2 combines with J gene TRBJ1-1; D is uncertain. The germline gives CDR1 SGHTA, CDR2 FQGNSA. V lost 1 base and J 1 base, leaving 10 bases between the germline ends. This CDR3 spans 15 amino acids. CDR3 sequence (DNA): TGTGCCAGCAGCTTAGTGCGACATCCGAACACTGAAGCTTTCTTT. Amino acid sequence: CASSLVRHPNTEAFF.

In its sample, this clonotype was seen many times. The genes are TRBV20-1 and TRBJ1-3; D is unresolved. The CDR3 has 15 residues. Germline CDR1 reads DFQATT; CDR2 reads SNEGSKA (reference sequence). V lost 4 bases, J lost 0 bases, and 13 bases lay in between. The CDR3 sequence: CSATRPIDSGNTIYF. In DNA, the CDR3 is TGCAGTGCTACCCGACCCATCGACTCTGGAAACACCATATATTTT.

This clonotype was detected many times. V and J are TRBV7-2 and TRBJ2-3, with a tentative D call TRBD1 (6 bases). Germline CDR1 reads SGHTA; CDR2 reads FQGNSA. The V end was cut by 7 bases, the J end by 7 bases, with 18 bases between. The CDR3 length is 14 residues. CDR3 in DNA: TGTGCCAGCATCCTCCTTGGGGGCCCACATACGCAGTATTTT. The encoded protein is CASILLGGPHTQYF.

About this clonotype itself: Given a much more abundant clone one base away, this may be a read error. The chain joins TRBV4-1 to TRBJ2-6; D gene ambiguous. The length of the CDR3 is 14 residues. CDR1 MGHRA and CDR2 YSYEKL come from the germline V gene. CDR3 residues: CASSSLSGDNVLTF. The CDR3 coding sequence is TGCGCCAGCAGCTCCCTGTCTGGGGACAACGTCCTGACTTTC.

The CDR3 sequence is CASSQLSAGGINEQFF. The CDR3 DNA is TGCGCCAGCAGCCAATTGTCTGCGGGAGGTATCAATGAGCAGTTCTTC. The rearrangement joins TRBV4-3 to TRBJ2-1; 8 bases fit TRBD2. This CDR3 spans 16 amino acids. CDR1 is LGHNA, CDR2 YSLEER, per germline. The junction had 9 bases not matched to a gene; V was cut back by 2 bases and J by 6 bases.